A single sample gave rise to the 7 T cell receptor beta chains below, sequenced in a study of cytomegalovirus exposure and HLA in healthy donors. The PCR used 60 Vbeta and 13 Jbeta primers. Profiled with immunoSEQ multiplex PCR; TCRdb holds only in-frame clones, not every one. The top ten hold about 2.5% of the sample, which has tens of thousands of clones, 64% seen once. The sample comprised PBMCs. Every receptor here comes from a human donor in good health.

This chain uses TRBV4-3 with TRBJ2-3, with D possibly being TRBD1 (6 bases). CDR1 LGHNA and CDR2 YSLEER come from the germline V gene. Trimming left V 0 bases short and J 6 bases short, with 16 bases between. The CDR3 has 16 residues. This CDR3 is CASSQDLKGVSDTQYF. The CDR3, as DNA: TGCGCCAGCAGCCAAGATTTGAAGGGGGTGAGTGATACGCAGTATTTT.

V is TRBV5-6 and J is TRBJ1-2; D remains unclear. The germline V gene encodes CDR1 SGHDT and CDR2 YYEEEE. Trimming removed 4 bases from V and 4 bases from J, with 11 bases in between. The CDR3 has 13 amino acids. Here the CDR3 reads CASSKTPPYGYTF. Written as DNA, the CDR3 is TGTGCCAGCAGCAAGACACCTCCCTATGGCTACACCTTC.

This chain links TRBV6-5 with TRBJ2-7; maybe TRBD1 (6 bases). Germline-derived CDR1 and CDR2 are MNHEY and SVGAGI. The germline V and J ends were trimmed by 6 bases and 3 bases, with 12 bases remaining between them. The CDR3 totals 13 residues. The CDR3: CASSPTGGYEQYF. CDR3 nucleotides: TGTGCCAGCAGCCCGACAGGCGGCTACGAGCAGTACTTC.

This rearrangement joins TRBV2 to TRBJ2-5; 9 bases align to TRBD1. V was pared by 10 bases and J by 5 bases, with 8 bases of the junction left unmatched. CDR3 length: 13 amino acids. The germline V gene encodes CDR1 SNHLY and CDR2 FYNNEI. CDR3 loop: CATTGGGRETQYF. For the CDR3, the DNA is TGTGCCACGACAGGGGGTGGGCGGGAGACCCAGTACTTC.

The chain employs TRBV4-3 and TRBJ1-2; 7 bases line up with TRBD1. Germline CDR1 is LGHNA and CDR2 is YSLEER. V shed 2 bases and J 4 bases; nucleotides not matched to a gene: 10. This CDR3 is built from 16 residues. The CDR3 sequence is CASSQLEGAGGYGYTF. CDR3 DNA: TGCGCCAGCAGCCAATTGGAGGGGGCGGGGGGCTATGGCTACACCTTC.

The sample holds one count of this clone. The rearrangement joins TRBV5-1 to TRBJ1-4; TRBD1 is a possible D gene (6 bases). Germline CDR1 and CDR2: SGHRS and YFSETQ. Trimming removed 4 bases from V and 6 bases from J, with 16 bases in between. The CDR3 is made up of 15 amino acids. CDR3 in DNA: TGCGCCAGCAGCCCCAACTGGGGGGGCGATGAAAAACTGTTTTTT. Its protein is CASSPNWGGDEKLFF.

The chain is built from TRBV20-1 and TRBJ1-3; D is ambiguous. Germline CDR1 DFQATT, CDR2 SNEGSKA (reference sequence). V was clipped by 4 bases and J by 1 base, with 2 bases between them. This CDR3 has 11 amino acids. The CDR3 spells CSAISGNTIYF. CDR3 DNA sequence: TGCAGTGCTATATCTGGAAACACCATATATTTT.